Listed below are T cell receptor beta chains from one sample, sequenced in a study of T cells in Graves' hyperthyroidism and ophthalmopathy. TCRdb re-called the multiplex PCR reads with MiXCR, one entry per CDR3 protein. The top ten hold roughly 13% of the sample, which has 400,000 to 450,000 distinct CDR3 sequences, under 15% seen once. The sequencing input was blood. The receptors stem from a man between 18 and 35 years old with Graves' ophthalmopathy. Each CDR3 is given with its conserved first and last residue. Each record gives: D gene, V gene, J gene, clone size, CDR3 DNA, CDR3 protein. D genes are given only for firm matches. Some rows mark clone size as missing; the rest say once, few, many or name a class of expanded clone.

D: .; V: TRBV10-2; J: TRBJ2-5; size: .; DNA: TGCGCCACCCGAGGGGGGGACACAGTGTTAGAGACCCAGTACTTC; CDR3: CATRGGDTVLETQYF
D: TRBD1; V: TRBV6-2/TRBV6-3; J: TRBJ2-1; size: .; DNA: TGTGCCAGCAGTTACTTTCGTGTAGGACAGGGGGCGACTTACAATGAGCAGTTCTTC; CDR3: CASSYFRVGQGATYNEQFF
D: .; V: TRBV7-9; J: TRBJ1-1; size: few; DNA: TGTGCCAGCAGCCCAGACTTCAACACTGAAGCTTTCTTT; CDR3: CASSPDFNTEAFF
D: TRBD2; V: TRBV19; J: TRBJ2-1; size: .; DNA: TGTGCCAGTAGTGGGCTGTTAGCGGGGAACTACAATGAGCAGTTCTTC; CDR3: CASSGLLAGNYNEQFF
D: .; V: TRBV24-1; J: TRBJ2-7; size: many; DNA: TGTGCCACGGAAACTCCCGCCCCAGGAGGGAACTACGAGCAGTACTTC; CDR3: CATETPAPGGNYEQYF
D: TRBD1; V: TRBV5-5; J: TRBJ2-2; size: few; DNA: TGTGCCAGCAGATCACCGGGACAGGGCCCGCCCGGGGAGCTGTTTTTT; CDR3: CASRSPGQGPPGELFF
D: TRBD1; V: TRBV4-2; J: TRBJ1-2; size: .; DNA: TGTGCCAGCAGCCCTGACAGGGGCGGAGGCTATGGCTACACCTTC; CDR3: CASSPDRGGGYGYTF
D: .; V: TRBV5-1; J: TRBJ2-3; size: many; DNA: TGCGCCAGCAGCCTATGGGAAGGGCCAGATACGCAGTATTTT; CDR3: CASSLWEGPDTQYF
D: TRBD2; V: TRBV3-1; J: TRBJ2-7; size: many; DNA: TGTGCCAGCAGCCCTCGGATAGCGGGGGAGTACGAGCAGTACTTC; CDR3: CASSPRIAGEYEQYF
D: .; V: TRBV2; J: TRBJ2-2; size: .; DNA: TGTGCCATAGCAGGGGTCGGGGAGCTGTTTTTT; CDR3: CAIAGVGELFF
D: .; V: TRBV15; J: TRBJ1-1; size: few; DNA: TGTGCCACCAAACCAGGGCATAGTGTGAACACTGAAGCTTTCTTT; CDR3: CATKPGHSVNTEAFF
D: TRBD1; V: TRBV19; J: TRBJ1-3; size: .; DNA: TGTGCCAGTAGTATAGACAGGGGGCTTGGCGGATTCAAAAACACCATATATTTT; CDR3: CASSIDRGLGGFKNTIYF
D: TRBD1; V: TRBV20-1; J: TRBJ2-7; size: many; DNA: TGCAGTGCCACGAAAACAGGGGCCTACGAGCAGTACTTC; CDR3: CSATKTGAYEQYF
D: .; V: TRBV12-3/TRBV12-4; J: TRBJ1-1; size: many; DNA: TGTGCCAGCAGTTTCGGAACAGGGACGGGTTGGAACACTGAAGCTTTCTTT; CDR3: CASSFGTGTGWNTEAFF
D: .; V: TRBV18; J: TRBJ2-7; size: many; DNA: TGTGCCAGCTCACCTCATCTACCGTTATCCTACGAGCAGTACTTC; CDR3: CASSPHLPLSYEQYF
D: TRBD1; V: TRBV11-2; J: TRBJ1-1; size: many; DNA: TGTGCCAGCAGCTTAATAGGGGGCGAGAAAAACACTAAAGCCTTCTTT; CDR3: CASSLIGGEKNTKAFF
D: .; V: TRBV7-9; J: TRBJ2-5; size: many; DNA: TGTGCCAGCACCTCAAGCCGGAGTCAAGAGACCCAGTACTTC; CDR3: CASTSSRSQETQYF
D: .; V: TRBV30; J: TRBJ1-2; size: many; DNA: TGTGCCTGGAGTGCGGGGCAAGATGATGGCTACACCTTC; CDR3: CAWSAGQDDGYTF
D: TRBD2; V: TRBV9; J: TRBJ2-3; size: few; DNA: TGTGCCAGCACCACGGGGATAGCGGGGCCAGATACGCAGTATTTT; CDR3: CASTTGIAGPDTQYF
D: .; V: TRBV24-1; J: TRBJ2-5; size: many; DNA: TGTGCCACCAGTGATTTGGCCGCGCAAGAGACCCAGTACTTC; CDR3: CATSDLAAQETQYF
D: .; V: TRBV3-1; J: TRBJ1-1; size: many; DNA: TGTGCCAGCAGCCATGGGGCCGTTCACACTGAAGCTTTCTTT; CDR3: CASSHGAVHTEAFF
D: TRBD2; V: TRBV7-6; J: TRBJ2-3; size: many; DNA: TGTGCCAGCAGTTGGACTAGCGGCACAGATACGCAGTATTTT; CDR3: CASSWTSGTDTQYF
D: .; V: TRBV6-4; J: TRBJ1-1; size: few; DNA: TGTGCCAGCAGTGATCTCGATCCAGGGACGCAAGACACTGAAGCTTTCTTT; CDR3: CASSDLDPGTQDTEAFF
D: TRBD2; V: TRBV7-2; J: TRBJ2-7; size: many; DNA: TGTGCCAGCAGCTTAGGAAGCGGGAGCACCTACGAGCAGTACTTC; CDR3: CASSLGSGSTYEQYF
D: .; V: TRBV6-1; J: TRBJ1-4; size: many; DNA: TGTGCCAGCAGACGCAGCGGGACTAATGAAAAACTGTTTTTT; CDR3: CASRRSGTNEKLFF
D: .; V: TRBV7-9; J: TRBJ2-7; size: many; DNA: TGTGCCAGCAGCTTCCAAGACACTGGGTCCTACGAGCAGTACTTC; CDR3: CASSFQDTGSYEQYF
D: .; V: TRBV6-5; J: TRBJ1-5; size: few; DNA: TGTGCCAGCAGTTCTCCCGGAGGACACCATTCCAATCAGCCCCAGCATTTT; CDR3: CASSSPGGHHSNQPQHF
D: TRBD1; V: TRBV18; J: TRBJ2-1; size: .; DNA: TGTGCCAGCTCACCACCGAATAACAGGGGGTCCTACAATGAGCAGTTCTTC; CDR3: CASSPPNNRGSYNEQFF
D: TRBD1; V: TRBV24-1; J: TRBJ2-5; size: many; DNA: TGTGCCACCAATACCGGGACAGGGGGCGCGGAGACCCAGTACTTC; CDR3: CATNTGTGGAETQYF
D: .; V: TRBV5-6; J: TRBJ1-3; size: few; DNA: TGTGCCAGCAGCTTATTCTCTGGAAACACCATATATTTT; CDR3: CASSLFSGNTIYF
D: TRBD1; V: TRBV27; J: TRBJ2-1; size: many; DNA: TGTGCCAGCAAAAAGCTCGGGACAGGGGTCCTTAATGAGCAGTTCTTC; CDR3: CASKKLGTGVLNEQFF
D: .; V: TRBV12-3/TRBV12-4; J: TRBJ2-1; size: many; DNA: TGTGCCAGCAGCTCTACCGGCCTGACCTACAATGAGCAGTTCTTC; CDR3: CASSSTGLTYNEQFF
D: .; V: TRBV30; J: TRBJ1-1; size: medium-sized; DNA: TGTGCCCTTAAAAGCAGCCCAGCCGACACTGAAGCTTTCTTT; CDR3: CALKSSPADTEAFF
D: .; V: TRBV15; J: TRBJ1-2; size: many; DNA: TGTGCCACCCCGGACAGCGCAGGGTATGGCTACACCTTC; CDR3: CATPDSAGYGYTF
D: .; V: TRBV6-2/TRBV6-3; J: TRBJ2-3; size: many; DNA: TGTGCCAGTCGAGAAGATAGCACAGATACGCAGTATTTT; CDR3: CASREDSTDTQYF
D: .; V: TRBV14; J: TRBJ1-1; size: many; DNA: TGTGCCAGCAGCCAACTTCAGCTAAACACTGAAGCTTTCTTT; CDR3: CASSQLQLNTEAFF